This T cell receptor beta chain was obtained from a study of CD8 T cells in ankylosing spondylitis. Study-wide results and caveats: A TCR beta motif of several highly homologous variants appeared characteristic of ankylosing spondylitis blood. Researchers report that disease-linked clones proved CD8+ and relatively rare in peripheral blood. Reportedly, significant enrichment of disease-linked clones occurred in matched ankylosing spondylitis synovial fluid. Earlier reports found some motif variants in synovial fluid and blood in reactive arthritis.

This clonotype has ten or more counts. Its matching antigen is unknown. There are 13 residues in the CDR3. Trimming stripped 1 base from V and 3 bases from J, with 8 bases between. Germline V gene lookup returns CDR1 SGHRS and CDR2 YFSETQ. TCRdb processed the 5' RACE reads anew with MiXCR; each CDR3 protein has one entry. The profile covers some 840,000 distinct CDR3 sequences, with 12% appearing a single time and 0.51% taken by the ten largest. The genes are TRBV5-1 and TRBJ2-7; D is uncertain. The sample consisted of blood, either unsorted or a sorted T cell fraction (not recorded which). The receptor was derived from a male donor with ankylosing spondylitis. The CDR3 protein is CASSLRDGYEQYF. In nucleotides, the CDR3 is TGCGCCAGCAGCTTGCGCGACGGCTACGAGCAGTACTTC.